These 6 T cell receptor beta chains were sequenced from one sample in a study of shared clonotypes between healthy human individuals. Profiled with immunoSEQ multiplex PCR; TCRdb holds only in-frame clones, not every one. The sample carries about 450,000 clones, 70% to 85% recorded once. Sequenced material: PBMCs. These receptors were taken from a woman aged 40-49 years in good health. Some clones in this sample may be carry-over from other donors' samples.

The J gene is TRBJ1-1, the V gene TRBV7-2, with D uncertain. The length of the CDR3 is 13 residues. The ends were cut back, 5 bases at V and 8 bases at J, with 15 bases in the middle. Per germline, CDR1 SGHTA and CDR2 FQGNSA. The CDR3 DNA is TGTGCCAGCAGCCGAGAGTCGGGGTACGAAGCTTTCTTT. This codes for CASSRESGYEAFF.

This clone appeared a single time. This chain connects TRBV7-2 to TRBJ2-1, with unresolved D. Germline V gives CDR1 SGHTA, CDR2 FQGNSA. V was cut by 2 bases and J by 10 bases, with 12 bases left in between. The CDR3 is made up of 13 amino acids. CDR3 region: CASSLRMGSEQFF. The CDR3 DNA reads TGTGCCAGCAGCTTAAGGATGGGCTCGGAGCAGTTCTTC.

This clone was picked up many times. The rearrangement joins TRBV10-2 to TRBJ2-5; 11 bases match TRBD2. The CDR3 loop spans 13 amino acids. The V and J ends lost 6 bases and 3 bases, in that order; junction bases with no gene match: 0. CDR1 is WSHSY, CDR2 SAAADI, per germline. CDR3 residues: CASRTSGEETQYF. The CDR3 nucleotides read TGCGCCAGCAGGACTAGCGGGGAAGAGACCCAGTACTTC.

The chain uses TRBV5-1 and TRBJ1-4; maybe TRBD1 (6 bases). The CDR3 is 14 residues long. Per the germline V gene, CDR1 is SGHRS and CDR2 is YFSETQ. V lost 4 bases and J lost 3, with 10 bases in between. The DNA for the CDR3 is TGCGCCAGCAGCAAGGACAGCCCTAATGAAAAACTGTTTTTT. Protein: CASSKDSPNEKLFF. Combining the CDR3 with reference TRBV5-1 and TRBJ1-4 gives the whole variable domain KAGVTQTPRYLIKTRGQQVTLSCSPISGHRSVSWYQQTPGQGLQFLFEYFSETQRNKGNFPGRFSGRQFSNSRSEMNVSTLELGDSALYLCASSKDSPNEKLFFGSGTQLSVL.

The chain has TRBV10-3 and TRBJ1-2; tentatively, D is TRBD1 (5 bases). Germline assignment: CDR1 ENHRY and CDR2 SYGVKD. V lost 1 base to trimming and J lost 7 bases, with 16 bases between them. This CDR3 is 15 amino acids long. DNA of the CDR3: TGTGCCATCAGTGAGTGGAGGGAGGGGAAAGGTGGCTACACCTTC. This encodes CAISEWREGKGGYTF.

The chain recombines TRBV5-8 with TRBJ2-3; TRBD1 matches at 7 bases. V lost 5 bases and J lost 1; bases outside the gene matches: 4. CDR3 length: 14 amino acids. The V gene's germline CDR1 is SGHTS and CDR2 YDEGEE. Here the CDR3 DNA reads TGTGCCAGCAGACCGGGACAGCGCACAGATACGCAGTATTTT. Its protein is CASRPGQRTDTQYF.